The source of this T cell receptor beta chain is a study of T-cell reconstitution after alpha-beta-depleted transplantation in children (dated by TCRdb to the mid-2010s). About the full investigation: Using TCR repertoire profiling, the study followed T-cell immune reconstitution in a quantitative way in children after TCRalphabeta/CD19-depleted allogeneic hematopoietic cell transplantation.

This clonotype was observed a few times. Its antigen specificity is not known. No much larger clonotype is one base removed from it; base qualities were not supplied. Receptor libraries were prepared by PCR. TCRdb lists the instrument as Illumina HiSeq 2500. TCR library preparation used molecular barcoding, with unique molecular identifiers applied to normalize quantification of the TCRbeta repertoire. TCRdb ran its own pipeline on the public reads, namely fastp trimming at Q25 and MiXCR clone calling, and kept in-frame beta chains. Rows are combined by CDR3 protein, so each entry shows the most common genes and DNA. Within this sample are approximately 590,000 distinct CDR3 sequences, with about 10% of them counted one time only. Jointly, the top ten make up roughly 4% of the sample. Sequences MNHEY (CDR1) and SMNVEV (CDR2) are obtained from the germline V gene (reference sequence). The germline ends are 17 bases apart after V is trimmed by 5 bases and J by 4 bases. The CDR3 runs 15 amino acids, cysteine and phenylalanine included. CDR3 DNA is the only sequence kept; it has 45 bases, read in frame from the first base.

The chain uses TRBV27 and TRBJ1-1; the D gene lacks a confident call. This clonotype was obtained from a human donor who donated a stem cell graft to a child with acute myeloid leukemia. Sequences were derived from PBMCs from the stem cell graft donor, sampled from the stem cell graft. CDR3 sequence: CASSPNGGLATEAFF. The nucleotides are TGTGCCAGCAGTCCAAACGGAGGGTTGGCCACTGAAGCTTTCTTT.